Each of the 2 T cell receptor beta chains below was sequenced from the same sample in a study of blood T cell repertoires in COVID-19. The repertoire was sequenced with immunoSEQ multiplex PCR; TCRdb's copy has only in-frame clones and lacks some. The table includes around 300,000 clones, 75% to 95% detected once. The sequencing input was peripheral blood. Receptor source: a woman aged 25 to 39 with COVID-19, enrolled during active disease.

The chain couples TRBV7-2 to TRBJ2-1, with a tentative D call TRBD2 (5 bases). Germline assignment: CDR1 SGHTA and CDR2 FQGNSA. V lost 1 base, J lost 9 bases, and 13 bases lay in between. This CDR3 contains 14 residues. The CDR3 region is CASSLDLYAGEQFF. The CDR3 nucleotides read TGTGCCAGCAGCTTAGACCTGTATGCGGGTGAGCAGTTCTTC. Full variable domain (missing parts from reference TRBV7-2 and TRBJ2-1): GAGVSQSPSNKVTEKGKDVELRCDPISGHTALYWYRQSLGQGLEFLIYFQGNSAPDKSGLPSDRFSAERTGGSVSTLTIQRTQQEDSAVYLCASSLDLYAGEQFFGPGTRLTVL.

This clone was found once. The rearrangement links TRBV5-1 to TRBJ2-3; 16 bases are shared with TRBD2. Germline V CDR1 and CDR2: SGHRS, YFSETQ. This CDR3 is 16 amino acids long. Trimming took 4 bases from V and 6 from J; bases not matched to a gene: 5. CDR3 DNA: TGCGCCAGCAGCCTGGGACTAGCGGGAGGGCGGGATACGCAGTATTTT. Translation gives CASSLGLAGGRDTQYF.